Shown below are 8 T cell receptor beta chains from a single sample sequenced in a study of blood T cell repertoires in COVID-19. The method was immunoSEQ multiplex PCR; TCRdb's version includes in-frame clones alone and lacks a portion of them. The table records around 130,000 clones, 75% to 90% of them present only once. Sequencing input: peripheral blood. The receptors come from a man aged 65 to 85 with active or convalescent COVID-19.

V is TRBV7-2 and J is TRBJ1-6; D is possibly TRBD1 (6 bases). The CDR3 runs 16 residues. Germline CDR1 reads SGHTA; CDR2 reads FQGNSA. Trimming stripped 6 bases from V and 7 bases from J, with 19 bases between. CDR3 DNA sequence: TGTGCCAGCAGACCCGCCGAGGCAGGGGCGAATTCACCCCTCCACTTT. It encodes CASRPAEAGANSPLHF.

V and J are TRBV2 and TRBJ2-1; D may be TRBD2 (6 bases). The V gene lost 5 bases and the J gene lost 2 bases, with 22 bases spanning the gap. This CDR3 region has 18 residues. In germline, CDR1 is SNHLY, CDR2 FYNNEI. The CDR3, as DNA: TGTGCCAGCAGTACAACTAGCTCCTCCCTGGGGACCTACAATGAGCAGTTCTTC. It is translated as CASSTTSSSLGTYNEQFF.

The chain combines TRBV5-8 with TRBJ2-1; TRBD2 matches at 10 bases. Unmatched junction bases numbered 3, after V lost 2 bases and J lost 1 base. The CDR3 length is 16 residues. CDR1 and CDR2 (germline): SGHTS, YDEGEE. CDR3 bases: TGTGCCAGCAGCTTCCTAGCGGGAGAGTCCTACAATGAGCAGTTCTTC. It is translated as CASSFLAGESYNEQFF.

This chain's CDR3 is CASSSGDRGYTGELFF. The CDR3, as DNA: TGTGCCAGCAGCTCGGGGGACAGGGGGTACACCGGGGAGCTGTTTTTT. The chain recombines TRBV11-3 with TRBJ2-2; TRBD1 agrees at 11 bases. There are 16 residues in the CDR3. Unmatched junction bases numbered 4, after V lost 4 bases and J lost 3 bases. The germline gives CDR1 SGHNT, CDR2 YENEEA.

J is TRBJ1-6 and V is TRBV3-1 (or the pseudogene TRBV3-2); TRBD1 agrees at 7 bases. CDR1 is LGHDT, CDR2 YNNKEL, per germline (reference sequence). This CDR3 contains 15 residues. Trimming removed 1 base from V and 8 bases from J; junction bases left unmatched: 5. CDR3 loop: CASSQVWDSYSPLHF. The CDR3 DNA reads as TGTGCCAGCAGCCAAGTGTGGGACAGCTATTCACCCCTCCACTTT.

The V and J genes are TRBV11-2 and TRBJ1-1, with D unresolved. The CDR3 totals 12 residues. V gave up 1 base and J gave up 7 bases, with 7 bases separating them. Germline V gives CDR1 SGHAT, CDR2 FQNNGV. Written as DNA, the CDR3 is TGTGCCAGCAGCTTAGGGGCAGGTGAAGCTTTCTTT. The encoded protein is CASSLGAGEAFF. The entire variable domain, with the rest obtained from reference TRBV11-2 and TRBJ1-1, is as follows: EAGVAQSPRYKIIEKRQSVAFWCNPISGHATLYWYQQILGQGPKLLIQFQNNGVVDDSQLPKDRFSAERLKGVDSTLKIQPAKLEDSAVYLCASSLGAGEAFFGQGTRLTVV.

This chain joins TRBV30 and TRBJ1-6; 7 nucleotides line up with TRBD1. The ends lost 0 bases at V and 13 bases at J; junction bases unmatched: 18. Germline CDR1 reads GTSNPN; CDR2 reads SVGIG (reference sequence). The CDR3 totals 17 residues. CDR3 protein: CAWSVPWDSIMFLPLHF. The CDR3 DNA is TGTGCCTGGAGTGTACCTTGGGACAGTATCATGTTTTTGCCCCTCCACTTT.

The V gene is TRBV4-1, the J gene TRBJ1-2, with a weak D call TRBD1 (5 bases). The CDR3 spans 16 residues. V shed 2 bases and J shed 6 bases, with 19 bases lying between them. CDR1 is MGHRA, CDR2 YSYEKL, per germline. The CDR3, as DNA: TGCGCCAGCAGCCAAAATGGAAATGCAGGGCTGAATGGCTACACCTTC. Its protein is CASSQNGNAGLNGYTF.